This T cell receptor beta chain was found in a study of T-cell reconstitution after alpha-beta-depleted transplantation in children. Comment on this clonotype: Its antigen is currently unknown.

Study-level points and caveats: Reported findings indicate that, about two months after transplant, alpha-beta T cells came from several hundred expanded clones, which were derived from non-depleted graft cells.

Unique molecular identifiers were incorporated during preparation of the TCRbeta library. TCRdb called the PCR reads again in MiXCR, with one record for every CDR3 protein. In the table there are about 540,000 distinct CDR3 sequences, roughly 27% of which are singletons. CDR3 length equals 15 residues. V lost 3 bases and J lost 5, with 13 bases in between. Germline CDR1 is MDHEN and CDR2 is SYDVKM. This chain joins TRBV28 and TRBJ2-2; D is unresolved. The specimen was PBMCs, collected before TCRalphabeta/CD19-depleted stem cell transplant. This receptor was taken from a boy in the first two years of life with Wiskott-Aldrich syndrome, due to receive a stem cell transplant. CDR3 nucleotide sequence: TGTGCCAGCAGTTTCTTCCCTAAAAGGACCGGGGAGCTGTTTTTT. It encodes CASSFFPKRTGELFF. Variable domain in full (rest from reference TRBV28 and TRBJ2-2): DVKVTQSSRYLVKRTGEKVFLECVQDMDHENMFWYRQDPGLGLRLIYFSYDVKMKEKGDIPEGYSVSREKKERFSLILESASTNQTSMYLCASSFFPKRTGELFFGEGSRLTVL.